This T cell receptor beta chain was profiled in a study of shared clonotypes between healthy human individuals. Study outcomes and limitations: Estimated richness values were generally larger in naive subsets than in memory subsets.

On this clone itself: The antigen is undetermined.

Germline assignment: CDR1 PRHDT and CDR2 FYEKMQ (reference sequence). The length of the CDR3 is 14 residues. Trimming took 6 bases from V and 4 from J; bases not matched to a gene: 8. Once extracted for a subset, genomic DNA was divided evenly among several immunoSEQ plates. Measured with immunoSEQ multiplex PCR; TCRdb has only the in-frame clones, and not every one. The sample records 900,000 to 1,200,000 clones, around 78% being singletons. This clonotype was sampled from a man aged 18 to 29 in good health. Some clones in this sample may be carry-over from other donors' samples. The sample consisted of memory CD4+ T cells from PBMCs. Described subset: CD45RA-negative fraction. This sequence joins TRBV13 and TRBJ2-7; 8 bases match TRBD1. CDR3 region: CASSYNRGVYEQYF. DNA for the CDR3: TGTGCCAGCAGTTATAACAGGGGGGTTTACGAGCAGTACTTC.